This T cell receptor (beta chain) was captured by sequencing in a study of T cell responses to AZD1222 COVID-19 vaccine. This CDR3 has 16 amino acids. Profiling relied on immunoSEQ multiplex PCR, and the TCRdb table lists in-frame clones only, not all of them. The table records about 89,000 clones, approximately 91% of them present only once. The chain combines TRBV1 with TRBJ1-1; whether TRBD1, the table's D call, matches the DNA was not checked. TRBV1 is recorded as a pseudogene. The receptor was isolated from an adult who received the AZD1222 COVID-19 vaccine. The sequencing here drew on peripheral blood, taken 28 days after the second AZD1222 dose. The CDR3 is CTSSQEQGEMNTEAFF. The CDR3 DNA reads as TGCACCAGCAGCCAAGAACAGGGGGAGATGAACACTGAAGCTTTCTTT.